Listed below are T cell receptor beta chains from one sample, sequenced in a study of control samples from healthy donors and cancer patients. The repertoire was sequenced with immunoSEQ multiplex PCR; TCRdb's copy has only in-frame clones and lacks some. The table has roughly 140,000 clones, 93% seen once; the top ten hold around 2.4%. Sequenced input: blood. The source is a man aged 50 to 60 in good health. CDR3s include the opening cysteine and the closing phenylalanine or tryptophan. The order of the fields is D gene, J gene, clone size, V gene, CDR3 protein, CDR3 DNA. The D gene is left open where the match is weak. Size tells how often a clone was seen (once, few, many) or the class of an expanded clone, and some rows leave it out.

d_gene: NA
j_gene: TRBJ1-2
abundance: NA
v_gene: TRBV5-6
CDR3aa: CASSQTGRDGGYTF
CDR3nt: TGTGCCAGCAGCCAAACTGGCCGGGACGGTGGCTACACCTTC

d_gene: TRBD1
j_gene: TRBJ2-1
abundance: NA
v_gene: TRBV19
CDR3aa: CASSPGQGRDEQFF
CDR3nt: TGTGCCAGTAGCCCAGGACAGGGCCGCGATGAGCAGTTCTTC

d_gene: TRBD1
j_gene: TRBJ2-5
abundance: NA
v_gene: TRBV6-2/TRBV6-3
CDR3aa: CASGSGRGQETQYF
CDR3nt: TGTGCCAGCGGTTCGGGCAGGGGGCAAGAGACCCAGTACTTC

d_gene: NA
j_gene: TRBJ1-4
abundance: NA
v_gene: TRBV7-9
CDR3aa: CASSSAGSNEKLFF
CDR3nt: TGTGCCAGCAGCTCAGCGGGGTCCAATGAAAAACTGTTTTTT

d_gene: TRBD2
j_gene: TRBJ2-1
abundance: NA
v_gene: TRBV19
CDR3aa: CASSWRLAGSSYNEQFF
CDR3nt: TGTGCCAGTAGTTGGCGACTAGCGGGAAGCTCCTACAATGAGCAGTTCTTC

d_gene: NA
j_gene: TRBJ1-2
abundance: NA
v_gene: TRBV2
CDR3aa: CASFTTSGGYTF
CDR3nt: TGTGCCAGCTTTACAACGTCGGGAGGCTACACCTTC

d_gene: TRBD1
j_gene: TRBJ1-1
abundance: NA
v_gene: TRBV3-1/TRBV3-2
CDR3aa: CASRLQQGEAFF
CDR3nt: TGTGCCAGCAGACTACAACAGGGGGAAGCTTTCTTT

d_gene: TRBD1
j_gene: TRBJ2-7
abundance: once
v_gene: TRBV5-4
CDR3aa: CASSLVGTGDYEQYF
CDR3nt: TGTGCCAGCAGCTTGGTAGGGACAGGGGACTACGAGCAGTACTTC

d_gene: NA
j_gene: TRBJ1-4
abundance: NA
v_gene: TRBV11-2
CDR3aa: CASKDRNEKLFF
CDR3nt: TGTGCCAGCAAAGACCGAAATGAAAAACTGTTTTTT

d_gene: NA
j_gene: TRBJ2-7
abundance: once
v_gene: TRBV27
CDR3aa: CASSLSVSYEQYF
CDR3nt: TGTGCCAGCAGTTTATCCGTCTCCTACGAGCAGTACTTC

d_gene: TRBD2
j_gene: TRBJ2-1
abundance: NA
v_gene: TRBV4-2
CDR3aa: CASSQETSGYYNEQFF
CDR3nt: TGTGCCAGCAGCCAGGAGACTAGCGGGTATTACAATGAGCAGTTCTTC

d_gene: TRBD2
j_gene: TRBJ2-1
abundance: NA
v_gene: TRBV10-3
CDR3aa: CATIGRESNEQFF
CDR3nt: TGTGCCACCATCGGGCGGGAGTCAAATGAGCAGTTCTTC

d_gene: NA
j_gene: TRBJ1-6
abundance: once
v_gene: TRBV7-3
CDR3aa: CASSSQSHNSPLHF
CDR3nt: TGTGCCAGCAGCTCCCAGAGTCATAATTCACCCCTCCACTTT

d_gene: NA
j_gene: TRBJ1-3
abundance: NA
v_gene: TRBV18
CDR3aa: CASSKGLTDTIYF
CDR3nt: TGTGCCAGCTCTAAGGGACTAACGGACACCATATATTTT

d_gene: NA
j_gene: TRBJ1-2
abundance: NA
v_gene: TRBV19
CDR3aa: CASSKGYRYGYTF
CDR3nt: TGTGCCAGTAGTAAAGGGTATAGGTATGGCTACACCTTC

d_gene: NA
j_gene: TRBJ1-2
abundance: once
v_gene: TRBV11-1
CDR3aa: CASSPPGAYGYTF
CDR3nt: TGTGCCAGCAGCCCACCGGGGGCCTATGGCTACACCTTC

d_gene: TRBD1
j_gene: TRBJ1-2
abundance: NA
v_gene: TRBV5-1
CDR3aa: CASRAGGDGGYTF
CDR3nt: TGCGCCAGCAGAGCAGGGGGCGATGGTGGCTACACCTTC

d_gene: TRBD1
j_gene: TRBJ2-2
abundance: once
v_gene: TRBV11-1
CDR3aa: CASSRDRGRNTGELFF
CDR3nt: TGTGCCAGCAGCCGCGACAGGGGGCGTAACACCGGGGAGCTGTTTTTT

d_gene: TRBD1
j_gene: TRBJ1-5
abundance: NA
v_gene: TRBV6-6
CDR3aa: CASRDDRDDQPQHF
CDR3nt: TGTGCCAGCAGGGACGACAGGGATGATCAGCCCCAGCATTTT

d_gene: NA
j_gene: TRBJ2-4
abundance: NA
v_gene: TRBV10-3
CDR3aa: CAISESGAGIQYF
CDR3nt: TGTGCCATCAGTGAGTCAGGAGCTGGCATTCAGTACTTC

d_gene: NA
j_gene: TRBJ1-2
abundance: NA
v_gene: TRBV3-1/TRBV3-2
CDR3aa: CASSQWTRTNYGYTF
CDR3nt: TGTGCCAGCAGCCAATGGACACGGACGAACTATGGCTACACCTTC

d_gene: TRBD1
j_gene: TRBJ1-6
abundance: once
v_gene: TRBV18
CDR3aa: CASSPDRGNSPLHF
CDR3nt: TGTGCCAGCTCACCGGACAGGGGAAATTCACCCCTCCACTTT

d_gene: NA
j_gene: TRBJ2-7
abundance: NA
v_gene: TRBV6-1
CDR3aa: CASSDWDRGGGGGYYEQYF
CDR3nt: TGTGCCAGCAGTGACTGGGACCGCGGCGGAGGGGGCGGATACTACGAGCAGTACTTC

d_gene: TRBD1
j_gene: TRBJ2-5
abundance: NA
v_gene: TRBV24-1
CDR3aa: CATSELGQGGETQYF
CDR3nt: TGTGCCACCAGTGAACTCGGACAGGGCGGGGAGACCCAGTACTTC

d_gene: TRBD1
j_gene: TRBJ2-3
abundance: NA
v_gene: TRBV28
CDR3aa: CASSPNFQGVVADTQYF
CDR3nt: TGTGCCAGCAGTCCTAATTTCCAGGGGGTTGTGGCAGATACGCAGTATTTT

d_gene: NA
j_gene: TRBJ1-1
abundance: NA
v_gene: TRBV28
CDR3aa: CASSLSQRAEAFF
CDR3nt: TGTGCCAGCAGTTTATCCCAGCGGGCTGAAGCTTTCTTT

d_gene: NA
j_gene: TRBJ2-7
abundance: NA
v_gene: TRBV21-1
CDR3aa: CASSKKRSDSVPYEQYF
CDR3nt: TGTGCCAGCAGCAAAAAGAGGTCGGACAGCGTCCCCTACGAGCAGTACTTC

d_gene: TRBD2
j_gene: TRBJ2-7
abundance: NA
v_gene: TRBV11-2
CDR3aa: CASSPTSGSSYEQYF
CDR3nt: TGTGCCAGCAGCCCAACTAGCGGGAGTTCCTACGAGCAGTACTTC

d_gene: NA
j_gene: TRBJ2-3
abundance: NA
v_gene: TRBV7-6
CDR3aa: CASSQLKTGRADTQYF
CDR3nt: TGTGCCAGCAGCCAACTTAAGACGGGACGGGCGGATACGCAGTATTTT

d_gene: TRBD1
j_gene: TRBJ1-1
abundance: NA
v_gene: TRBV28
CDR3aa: CASRKGGANTEAFF
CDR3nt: TGTGCCAGCAGAAAAGGGGGCGCGAACACTGAAGCTTTCTTT

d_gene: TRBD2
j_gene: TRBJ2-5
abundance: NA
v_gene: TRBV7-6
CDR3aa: CASSLRTSGSRGETQYF
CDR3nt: TGTGCCAGCAGCTTACGGACTAGCGGAAGTAGGGGGGAGACCCAGTACTTC

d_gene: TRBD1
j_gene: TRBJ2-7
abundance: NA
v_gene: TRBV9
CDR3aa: CASSVGGQGSDEQYF
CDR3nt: TGTGCCAGCAGCGTCGGGGGACAGGGTTCCGACGAGCAGTACTTC

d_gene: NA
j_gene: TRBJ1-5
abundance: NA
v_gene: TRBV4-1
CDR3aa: CASSQIHDQPQHF
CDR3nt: TGCGCCAGCAGCCAAATTCACGATCAGCCCCAGCATTTT

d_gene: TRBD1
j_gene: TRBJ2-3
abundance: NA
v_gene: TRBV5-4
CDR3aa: CASSLVETGGDTQYF
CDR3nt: TGTGCCAGCAGCTTGGTGGAGACAGGGGGCGATACGCAGTATTTT

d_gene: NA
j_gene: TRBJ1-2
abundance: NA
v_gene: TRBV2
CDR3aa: CASSEVKPAKGGYGYTF
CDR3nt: TGTGCCAGCAGTGAAGTAAAGCCAGCAAAAGGGGGATATGGCTACACCTTC

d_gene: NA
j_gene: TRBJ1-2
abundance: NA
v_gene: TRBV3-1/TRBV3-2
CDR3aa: CASSQWTQGGYTF
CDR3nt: TGTGCCAGCAGCCAATGGACCCAAGGAGGCTACACCTTC

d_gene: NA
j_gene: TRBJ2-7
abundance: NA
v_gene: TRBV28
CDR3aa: CASSLRSGGYEQYF
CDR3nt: TGTGCCAGCAGTTTAAGGTCTGGAGGATACGAGCAGTACTTC

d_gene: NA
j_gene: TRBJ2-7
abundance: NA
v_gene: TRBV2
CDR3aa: CASSPSYEQYF
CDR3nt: TGTGCCAGCAGTCCCTCCTACGAGCAGTACTTC

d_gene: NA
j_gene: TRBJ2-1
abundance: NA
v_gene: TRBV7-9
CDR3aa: CASSLGRVTYNEQFF
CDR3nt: TGTGCCAGCAGCTTAGGCAGGGTAACCTACAATGAGCAGTTCTTC

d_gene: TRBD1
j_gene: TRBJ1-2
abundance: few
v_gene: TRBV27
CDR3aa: CASSYAPTGAIYGYTF
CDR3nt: TGTGCCAGCAGTTACGCTCCGACAGGGGCAATATATGGCTACACCTTC